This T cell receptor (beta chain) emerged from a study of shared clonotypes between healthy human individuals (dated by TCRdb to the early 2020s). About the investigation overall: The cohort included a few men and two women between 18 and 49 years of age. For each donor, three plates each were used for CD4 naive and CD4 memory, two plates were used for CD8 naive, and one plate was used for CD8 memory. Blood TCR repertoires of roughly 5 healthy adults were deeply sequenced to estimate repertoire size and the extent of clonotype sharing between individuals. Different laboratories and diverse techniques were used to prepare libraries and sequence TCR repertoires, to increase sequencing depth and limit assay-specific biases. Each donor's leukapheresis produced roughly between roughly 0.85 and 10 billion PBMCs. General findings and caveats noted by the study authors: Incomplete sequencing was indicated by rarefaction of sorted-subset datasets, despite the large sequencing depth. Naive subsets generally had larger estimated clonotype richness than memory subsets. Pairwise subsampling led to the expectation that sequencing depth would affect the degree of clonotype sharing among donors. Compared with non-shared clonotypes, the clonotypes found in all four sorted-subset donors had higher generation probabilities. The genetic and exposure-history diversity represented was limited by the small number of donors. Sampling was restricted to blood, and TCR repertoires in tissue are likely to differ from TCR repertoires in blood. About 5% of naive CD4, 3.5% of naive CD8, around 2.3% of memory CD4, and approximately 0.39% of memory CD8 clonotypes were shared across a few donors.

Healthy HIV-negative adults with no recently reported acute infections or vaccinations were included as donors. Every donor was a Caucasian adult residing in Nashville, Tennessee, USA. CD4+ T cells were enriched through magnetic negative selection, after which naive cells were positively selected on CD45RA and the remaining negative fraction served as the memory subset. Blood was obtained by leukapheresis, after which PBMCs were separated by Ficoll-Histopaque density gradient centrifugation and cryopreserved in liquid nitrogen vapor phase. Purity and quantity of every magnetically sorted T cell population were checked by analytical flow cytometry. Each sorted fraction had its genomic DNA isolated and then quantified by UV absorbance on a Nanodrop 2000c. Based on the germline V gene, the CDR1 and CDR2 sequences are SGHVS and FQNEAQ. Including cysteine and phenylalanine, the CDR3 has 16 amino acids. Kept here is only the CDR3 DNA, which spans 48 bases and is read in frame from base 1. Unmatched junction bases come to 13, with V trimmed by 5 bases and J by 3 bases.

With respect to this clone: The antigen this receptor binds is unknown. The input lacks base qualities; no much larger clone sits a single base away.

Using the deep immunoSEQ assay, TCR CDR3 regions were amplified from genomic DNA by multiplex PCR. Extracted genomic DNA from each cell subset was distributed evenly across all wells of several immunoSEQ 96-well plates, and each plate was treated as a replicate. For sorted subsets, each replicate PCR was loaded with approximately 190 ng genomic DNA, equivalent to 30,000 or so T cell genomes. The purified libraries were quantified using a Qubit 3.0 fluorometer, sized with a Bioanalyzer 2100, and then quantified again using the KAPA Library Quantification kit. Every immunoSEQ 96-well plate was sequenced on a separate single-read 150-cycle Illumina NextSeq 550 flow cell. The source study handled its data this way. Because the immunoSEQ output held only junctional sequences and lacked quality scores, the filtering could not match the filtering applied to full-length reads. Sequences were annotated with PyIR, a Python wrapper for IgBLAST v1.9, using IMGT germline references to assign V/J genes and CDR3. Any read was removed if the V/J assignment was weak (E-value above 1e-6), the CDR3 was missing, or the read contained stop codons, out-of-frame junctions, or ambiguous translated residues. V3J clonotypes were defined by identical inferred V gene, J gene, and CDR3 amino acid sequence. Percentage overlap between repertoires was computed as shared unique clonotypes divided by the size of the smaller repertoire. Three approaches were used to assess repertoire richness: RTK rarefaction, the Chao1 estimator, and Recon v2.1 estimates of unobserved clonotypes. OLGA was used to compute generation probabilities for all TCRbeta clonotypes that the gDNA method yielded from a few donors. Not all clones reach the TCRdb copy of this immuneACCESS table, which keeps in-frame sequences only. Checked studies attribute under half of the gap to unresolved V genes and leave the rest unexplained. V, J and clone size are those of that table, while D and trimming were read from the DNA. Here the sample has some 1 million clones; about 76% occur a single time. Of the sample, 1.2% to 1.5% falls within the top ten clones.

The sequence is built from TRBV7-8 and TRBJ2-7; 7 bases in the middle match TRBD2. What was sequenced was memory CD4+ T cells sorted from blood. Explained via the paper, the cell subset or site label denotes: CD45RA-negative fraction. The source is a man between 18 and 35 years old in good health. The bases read TGTGCCAGCAGCCCTAGGGCGGGGACTACCAACTACGAGCAGTACTTC. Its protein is CASSPRAGTTNYEQYF. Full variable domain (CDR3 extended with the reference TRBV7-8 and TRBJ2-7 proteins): GAGVSQSPRYKVAKRGQDVALRCDPISGHVSLFWYQQALGQGPEFLTYFQNEAQLDKSGLPSDRFFAERPEGSVSTLKIQRTQQEDSAVYLCASSPRAGTTNYEQYFGPGTRLTVT.